These 24 T cell receptor beta chains originate from one sample sequenced in a study of OX40 agonist ivuxolimab in advanced cancers. This table comes from immunoSEQ multiplex PCR, and its TCRdb copy is limited to in-frame clones, with some not included. The table has tens of thousands of clones, about 89% seen once; the top ten hold about 4%. The sample here was CD4+ or CD8+ T cells sorted from blood, taken in a trial of the OX40 agonist ivuxolimab. The origin of the receptors is an adult with an advanced solid tumor such as melanoma, head and neck, liver or kidney cancer.

The V call is TRBV6-5, the J call TRBJ1-1; the D is unclear. This CDR3 comprises 13 residues. V gave up 2 bases and J gave up 4 bases, with 8 bases separating them. CDR1 is MNHEY, CDR2 SVGAGI, per germline. The CDR3 region has the DNA TGTGCCAGCAGTTACAGGGTGGTCACTGAAGCTTTCTTT. Encoded protein: CASSYRVVTEAFF.

V gene TRBV29-1 combines with J gene TRBJ2-1; D not resolved. CDR1 is SQVTM and CDR2 is ANQGSEA in the germline V gene. The CDR3 has 11 residues. V gave up 4 bases and J gave up 4 bases, with 5 bases separating them. The CDR3 here is CSVAPYNEQFF. DNA for the CDR3: TGCAGCGTTGCACCATACAATGAGCAGTTCTTC.

This chain links TRBV5-1 with TRBJ2-1, with 12 nucleotides matching TRBD2. The CDR3 loop spans 16 amino acids. The trim removed 3 bases at V and 4 bases at J, leaving 5 bases unmatched. CDR1 is SGHRS and CDR2 is YFSETQ in the germline V gene. This chain's CDR3 is CASSSGTSGWYNEQFF. CDR3 nucleotide sequence: TGCGCCAGCAGCTCGGGGACTAGCGGGTGGTACAATGAGCAGTTCTTC.

This sequence joins TRBV6-6 and TRBJ1-1, with a possible D match to TRBD1 (6 bases). CDR1 MNHNY and CDR2 SVGAGI come from the germline V gene (reference sequence). V dropped 4 bases and J dropped 7 bases, with 22 bases sitting between them. This CDR3 is 16 amino acids long. In DNA form, the CDR3 reads TGTGCCAGCAGTTCTCCCGGGACAATCCTTCGGGATGAAGCTTTCTTT. Translated, it gives CASSSPGTILRDEAFF.

The chain has TRBV10-3 and TRBJ2-3; unclear D gene. The germline V gene encodes CDR1 ENHRY and CDR2 SYGVKD. Trimming shortened V by 2 bases and J by 2 bases, and 8 bases separated the two germline ends. The CDR3 is 14 amino acids. CDR3 nucleotides: TGTGCCATCAGTGAGCCTCCTCCCACAGATACGCAGTATTTT. Amino acid sequence: CAISEPPPTDTQYF.

V usage is TRBV5-8 and J usage is TRBJ1-1, with D perhaps TRBD1 (6 bases). CDR1 is SGHTS, CDR2 YDEGEE, per germline. Trimming stripped 4 bases from V and 3 bases from J, with 16 bases between. There are 15 residues in the CDR3. CDR3: CASSGATGGHTEAFF. DNA for the CDR3: TGTGCCAGCAGCGGGGCGACGGGGGGCCACACTGAAGCTTTCTTT.

The genes are TRBV7-9 and TRBJ2-1; 7 bases line up with TRBD1. This CDR3 contains 13 residues. The germline gives CDR1 SEHNR, CDR2 FQNEAQ (reference sequence). V shed 5 bases and J 6 bases; nucleotides not matched to a gene: 4. CDR3: CASSMGTVNEQFF. The CDR3 DNA follows: TGTGCCAGCAGCATGGGGACAGTCAATGAGCAGTTCTTC.

Comments on this clone: At one of its ends the junction is not consistent with the germline gene, which may arise from a read error. This chain joins TRBV5-1 and TRBJ1-2; D not certain. This CDR3 spans 12 amino acids. Germline CDR1 is SGHRS and CDR2 is YFSETQ. CDR3 region: CASSEGDYGYTF. CDR3 bases: TGTGCCAGCAGCGAGGGCGACTATGGCTACACCTTC.

The J gene is TRBJ2-7, the V gene TRBV6-5; 12 nucleotides match TRBD1. The CDR3 spans 14 residues. The germline gives CDR1 MNHEY, CDR2 SVGAGI. Trimming cost V 6 bases and J 5 bases; bases outside gene matches: 5. In DNA, the CDR3 is TGTGCCAGCAGGGGGACAGGGGGCATCCACGAGCAGTACTTC. Amino acids: CASRGTGGIHEQYF.

This chain joins TRBV29-1 and TRBJ1-5; 7 bases agree with TRBD1. The CDR3 length is 13 residues. The V and J ends lost 7 bases and 4 bases, in that order; junction bases with no gene match: 7. The germline CDR1 and CDR2 sequences are SQVTM and ANQGSEA. CDR3 region: CSALLTGNQPQHF. In DNA form, the CDR3 reads TGCAGCGCCCTGTTGACAGGGAATCAGCCCCAGCATTTT.

The rearrangement links TRBV6-5 to TRBJ2-5; 8 nucleotides match TRBD2. The V and J ends lost 7 bases and 5 bases, in that order; junction bases with no gene match: 9. This CDR3 spans 14 amino acids. From germline, CDR1 is MNHEY and CDR2 SVGAGI. Here the CDR3 DNA reads TGTGCCAGCAACGTAGCGGGGCATCCGGAGACCCAGTACTTC. Translation gives CASNVAGHPETQYF.

This chain joins TRBV6-1 and TRBJ2-7; possibly TRBD1 for D (6 bases). The V end was cut by 4 bases, the J end by 2 bases, with 12 bases between. CDR3 length: 14 amino acids. The V gene's germline CDR1 is MNHNS and CDR2 SASEGT. The CDR3 is CASSVRTGPYEQYF. CDR3 nucleotide sequence: TGTGCCAGCAGTGTCCGAACAGGGCCCTACGAGCAGTACTTC.

J is TRBJ2-2 and V is TRBV10-3, with 7 bases that match TRBD1. The CDR3 contains 14 residues. V shed 6 bases and J 3 bases; nucleotides not matched to a gene: 4. Germline loops: CDR1 ENHRY, CDR2 SYGVKD. Here the CDR3 reads CAISAGGDTGELFF. CDR3 nucleotides: TGTGCCATCAGCGCAGGGGGTGACACCGGGGAGCTGTTTTTT.

This rearrangement joins TRBV11-3 to TRBJ2-1; no reliable D call. The V end lost 8 bases, the J end lost 5 bases, and 7 bases lay between the germline ends. The CDR3 covers 11 residues. Germline values: CDR1 SGHNT, CDR2 YENEEA. CDR3 sequence reads: CASSRNNEQFF. Written as DNA, the CDR3 is TGTGCCAGCTCCCGTAACAATGAGCAGTTCTTC.

The gene calls are TRBV6-1 and TRBJ2-1; D may be TRBD1 or TRBD2 (6 bases each). Germline CDR1 MNHNS, CDR2 SASEGT. The V and J ends lost 1 base and 8 bases respectively, with 15 bases between them. The CDR3 sequence is 15 residues long. Written as DNA, the CDR3 is TGTGCCAGCAGTGAAGATCGGGGGCCGAAGGATGAGCAGTTCTTC. It is translated as CASSEDRGPKDEQFF.

The V gene is TRBV18, the J gene TRBJ1-3, with TRBD1 matching over 7 bases. CDR3 length equals 16 residues. Germline CDR1 is KGHSH and CDR2 is LQKENI. Losses at the gene ends were 4 bases for V and 2 bases for J; bases not matched to a gene: 8. The CDR3 region is CASSLAAQGAGNTIYF. DNA for the CDR3: TGTGCCAGCTCACTAGCCGCTCAGGGGGCTGGAAACACCATATATTTT.

In this sample, this clone turned up a few times. V and J are TRBV6-5 and TRBJ1-1, with D unresolved. The germline CDR1 and CDR2 sequences are MNHEY and SVGAGI. Trimming removed 7 bases from V and 7 bases from J, with 16 bases in between. This CDR3 has 13 residues. This CDR3 is CASTPGRGLEAFF. CDR3 nucleotide sequence: TGTGCCAGCACCCCCGGTCGCGGGCTTGAAGCTTTCTTT.

V and J are TRBV5-4 and TRBJ2-7; 14 nucleotides align to TRBD2. The V segment lost 4 bases and the J segment 5 bases; nucleotides outside the gene matches: 8. There are 16 residues in the CDR3. Per germline, CDR1 SGHNT and CDR2 YYREEE (reference sequence). The CDR3 is CASSEGLAGEWNEQYF. CDR3 DNA: TGTGCCAGCAGCGAGGGACTAGCGGGAGAGTGGAACGAGCAGTACTTC.

J is TRBJ2-1 and V is TRBV29-1; D is unresolved. The CDR3 totals 12 residues. Germline V gene sequence: CDR1 SQVTM, CDR2 ANQGSEA. Trimming cost V 7 bases and J 5 bases, with 12 bases left between them. The CDR3 DNA sequence: TGCAGCGAGAAACGGTTCGACAATGAGCAGTTCTTC. This translates into CSEKRFDNEQFF.

The V and J genes are TRBV14 and TRBJ2-7; no clear D gene. Trimming removed 2 bases at V and 1 base at J, with 9 bases between. There are 14 residues in the CDR3. Germline values: CDR1 SGHDN, CDR2 FVKESK. CDR3 DNA sequence: TGTGCCAGCAGCCAACGGCCAGAGTCCTACGAGCAGTACTTC. Translated, it gives CASSQRPESYEQYF.

This rearrangement joins TRBV7-2 to TRBJ1-2; unclear D gene. The V gene lost 5 bases and the J gene lost 4 bases, with 8 bases spanning the gap. The CDR3 runs 12 residues. The V gene's germline CDR1 is SGHTA and CDR2 FQGNSA. The CDR3 nucleotides read TGTGCCAGCAGCCCCGCAGGCTATGGCTACACCTTC. This encodes CASSPAGYGYTF.

This clone was seen a single time. This rearrangement joins TRBV15 to TRBJ1-3; D remains ambiguous. Trimming pared 2 bases from V and 1 base from J, leaving 12 bases between. The CDR3 runs 16 residues. The germline V gene has CDR1 LNHNV and CDR2 YYDKDF (reference sequence). This CDR3 reads CATSRSDRRSGNTIYF. For the CDR3, the DNA is TGTGCCACCAGCAGATCGGACCGGAGGTCTGGAAACACCATATATTTT.

The chain carries TRBV20-1 and TRBJ2-7; D is unresolved. Trimming shortened V by 3 bases and J by 5 bases, and 8 bases separated the two germline ends. Germline-derived CDR1 and CDR2 are DFQATT and SNEGSKA (reference sequence). This CDR3 comprises 11 residues. The CDR3 protein is CSASDGDEQYF. In DNA form, the CDR3 reads TGCAGTGCTAGCGACGGCGACGAGCAGTACTTC.

The V call is TRBV7-9, the J call TRBJ1-5; the match to TRBD1 covers 8 bases. The CDR3 extends over 14 amino acids. Germline-derived CDR1 and CDR2 are SEHNR and FQNEAQ (reference sequence). V was pared by 4 bases and J by 11 bases, with 10 bases of the junction left unmatched. CDR3 nucleotides: TGTGCCAGCAGCTCTCGGACAGGGTCGAATGCCCAGCATTTT. Protein product: CASSSRTGSNAQHF.